This entry describes one T cell receptor beta chain. The authors' processing: Reference gene primer amplification yielded estimated nucleated cell counts. The protocol was immunoSEQ multiplex PCR, while the TCRdb copy is restricted to in-frame clones and leaves out a portion. That table furnishes V, J and clone size, whereas the DNA furnished D and trimming. Altogether 150,000 to 160,000 clones are present, roughly 80% being singletons, with the ten largest covering roughly 0.52%. The germline CDR1 and CDR2 sequences are MNHEY and SVGAGI. The CDR3 is made up of 14 amino acids. The V and J ends lost 8 bases and 2 bases respectively, with 13 bases between them. This entry is derived from a study of blood T cell repertoires in COVID-19. Turning to the study itself: T cells, B-cell-depleted T cells, or PBMCs provided the cDNA or gDNA that served as material.

The V call is TRBV6-5, the J call TRBJ1-3; D is undetermined. Sequenced material: peripheral blood. This receptor was obtained from a man in his 60s with acute or convalescent COVID-19. This CDR3 reads CASGGQFTGNTIYF. CDR3 nucleotides: TGTGCCAGCGGAGGGCAGTTCACTGGAAACACCATATATTTT.